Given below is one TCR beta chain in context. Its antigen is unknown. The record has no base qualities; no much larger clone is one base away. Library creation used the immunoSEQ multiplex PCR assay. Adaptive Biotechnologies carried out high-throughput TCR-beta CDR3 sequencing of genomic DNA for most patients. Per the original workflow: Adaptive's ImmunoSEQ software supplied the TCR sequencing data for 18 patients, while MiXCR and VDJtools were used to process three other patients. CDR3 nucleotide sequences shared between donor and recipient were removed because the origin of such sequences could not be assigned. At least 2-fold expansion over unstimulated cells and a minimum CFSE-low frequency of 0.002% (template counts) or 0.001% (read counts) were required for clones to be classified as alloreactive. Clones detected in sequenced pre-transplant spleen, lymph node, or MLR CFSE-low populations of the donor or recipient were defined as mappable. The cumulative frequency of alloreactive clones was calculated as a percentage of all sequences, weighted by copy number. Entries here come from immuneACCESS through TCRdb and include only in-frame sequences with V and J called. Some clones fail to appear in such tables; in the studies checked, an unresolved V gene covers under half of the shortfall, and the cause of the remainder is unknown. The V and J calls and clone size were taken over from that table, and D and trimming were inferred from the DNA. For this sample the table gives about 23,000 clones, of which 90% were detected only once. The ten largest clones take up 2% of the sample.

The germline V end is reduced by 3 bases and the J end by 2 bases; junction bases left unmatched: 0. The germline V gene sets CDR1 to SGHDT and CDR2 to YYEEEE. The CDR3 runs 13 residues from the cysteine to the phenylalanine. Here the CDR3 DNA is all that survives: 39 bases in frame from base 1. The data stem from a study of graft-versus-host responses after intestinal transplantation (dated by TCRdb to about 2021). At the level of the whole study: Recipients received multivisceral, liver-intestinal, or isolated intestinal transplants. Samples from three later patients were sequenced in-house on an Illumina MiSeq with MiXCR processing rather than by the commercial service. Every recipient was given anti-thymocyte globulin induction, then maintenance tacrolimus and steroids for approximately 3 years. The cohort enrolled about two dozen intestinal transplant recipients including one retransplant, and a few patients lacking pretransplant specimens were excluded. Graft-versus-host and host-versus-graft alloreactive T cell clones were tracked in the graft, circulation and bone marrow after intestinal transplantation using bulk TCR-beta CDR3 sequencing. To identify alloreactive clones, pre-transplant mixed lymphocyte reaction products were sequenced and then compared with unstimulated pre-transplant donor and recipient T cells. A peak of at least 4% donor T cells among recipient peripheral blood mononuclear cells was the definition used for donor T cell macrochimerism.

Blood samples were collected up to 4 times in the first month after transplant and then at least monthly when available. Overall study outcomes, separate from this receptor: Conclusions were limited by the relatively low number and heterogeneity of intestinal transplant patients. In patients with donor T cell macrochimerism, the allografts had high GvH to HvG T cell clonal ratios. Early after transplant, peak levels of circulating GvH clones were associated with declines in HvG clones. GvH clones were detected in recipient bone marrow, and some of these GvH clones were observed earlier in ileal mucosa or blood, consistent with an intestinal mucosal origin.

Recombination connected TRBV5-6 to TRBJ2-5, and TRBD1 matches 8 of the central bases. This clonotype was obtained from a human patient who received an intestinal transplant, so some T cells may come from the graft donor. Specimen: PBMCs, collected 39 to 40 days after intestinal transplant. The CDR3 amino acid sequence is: CASSYRGQETQYF. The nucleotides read TGTGCCAGCAGCTACAGGGGGCAAGAGACCCAGTACTTC.